One and the same sample provided the 22 T cell receptor beta chains below, sequenced in a study of post-analysis software for immune sequencing data. The TCR beta cDNA libraries carried unique molecular identifiers. One entry per CDR3 protein, called by TCRdb with MiXCR from the PCR reads. Among hundreds of thousands of distinct CDR3 sequences, roughly three fifths were seen once, and the ten largest hold around 11%. What these receptors recognize is not known. Study findings and constraints: Comparison of patients with controls showed roughly five TRBV segments more frequent in patients, TRBV5-6, TRBV5-1 and TRBV20-1 among them.

What was sequenced was blood. The source of these receptors is a girl aged 2 to 9 with multiple sclerosis.

The chain uses TRBV20-1 and TRBJ2-7; TRBD1 matches at 9 bases. Trimming at V came to 3 bases and at J to 2 bases, leaving 5 bases not matched to a gene. CDR3 length: 14 residues. Germline-derived CDR1 and CDR2 are DFQATT and SNEGSKA (reference sequence). CDR3: CSARGDREPYEQYF. The DNA of the CDR3 is TGCAGTGCTAGGGGGGACAGGGAGCCCTACGAGCAGTACTTC.

A few counts support this clonotype. V is TRBV29-1 and J is TRBJ2-3, with TRBD1 identical over 7 bases. CDR3 length: 14 amino acids. With 8 bases clipped from V and 5 bases from J, the junction kept 13 bases outside the gene matches. The V gene's germline CDR1 is SQVTM and CDR2 ANQGSEA. DNA for the CDR3: TGCAGCCCCAGGTTACAGTCAGGGGGAGATACGCAGTATTTT. Protein product: CSPRLQSGGDTQYF.

The rearrangement uses TRBV29-1 and TRBJ2-3, with TRBD2 matching 7 bases. The CDR3 is 13 amino acids. J gave up 5 bases and V 3 bases, and 5 bases lay outside the gene matches. CDR1 and CDR2 from the germline V gene are SQVTM and ANQGSEA. This CDR3 is CSVEREFGDTQYF. Here the CDR3 DNA reads TGCAGCGTTGAGCGGGAGTTCGGAGATACGCAGTATTTT.

On this clonotype itself: One end of the junction varies from germline; a read error may be responsible. The rearrangement joins TRBV6-5 to TRBJ2-7; no clear D. CDR3 length equals 13 residues. Per the germline V gene, CDR1 is MNHEY and CDR2 is SVGAGI. In DNA form, the CDR3 reads TGTACCAGCAGTCGAGTCCGGACCTACGAGCAGTACTTC. Translating it yields CTSSRVRTYEQYF.

The chain combines TRBV5-1 with TRBJ1-2; perhaps TRBD1 as D (5 bases). The V gene's germline CDR1 is SGHRS and CDR2 YFSETQ. V lost 4 bases and J 2 bases, leaving 12 bases between the germline ends. The CDR3 is made up of 14 amino acids. The CDR3 reads CASSGEGRNYGYTF. The CDR3 DNA reads as TGCGCCAGCAGCGGGGAGGGGCGGAACTATGGCTACACCTTC.

The V and J genes are TRBV10-2 and TRBJ2-1; the match to TRBD2 covers 13 bases. Germline CDR1 WSHSY, CDR2 SAAADI. The ends lost 6 bases at V and 8 bases at J; junction bases unmatched: 7. This CDR3 is 15 amino acids long. The CDR3 nucleotides read TGCGCCAGCAGCGCCGGACTAGCGGGAGTGGATGAGCAGTTCTTC. Residues: CASSAGLAGVDEQFF.

This clonotype came up once. The chain employs TRBV12-3 or TRBV12-4 and TRBJ1-1; D is ambiguous. CDR3 length: 11 amino acids. The germline V and J ends were trimmed by 6 bases and 11 bases, with 13 bases remaining between them. The CDR3 DNA reads TGTGCCAGCAGCTCTCGGACGGGGGCTTTCTTT. It translates to CASSSRTGAFF.

The chain combines TRBV3-1 with TRBJ2-5; 8 bases fit TRBD2. The CDR3 has 18 amino acids. In germline, CDR1 is LGHDT, CDR2 YNNKEL (reference sequence). With 0 bases clipped from V and 5 bases from J, the junction kept 14 bases outside the gene matches. The CDR3 here is CASSQDKGSGVPYETQYF. The CDR3 region has the DNA TGTGCCAGCAGCCAAGATAAGGGTAGCGGGGTCCCCTACGAGACCCAGTACTTC.

The rearrangement links TRBV7-8 to TRBJ2-7; 13 bases agree with TRBD2. Germline CDR1 is SGHVS and CDR2 is FQNEAQ. The CDR3 consists of 16 residues. The V gene end was trimmed by 3 bases and the J gene end by 4 bases; junction bases not matched to a gene: 6. CDR3 loop: CASSFGLAGVEYEQYF. CDR3 in DNA: TGTGCCAGCAGCTTTGGACTAGCGGGAGTAGAGTACGAGCAGTACTTC.

The rearrangement uses TRBV12-3 or TRBV12-4 and TRBJ1-2; the D is unclear. V gave up 2 bases and J gave up 7 bases, with 11 bases separating them. The CDR3 loop spans 13 amino acids. CDR3 sequence reads: CASSLRERRGYTF. CDR3 sequence (DNA): TGTGCCAGCAGTTTACGAGAAAGGCGTGGCTACACCTTC.

The gene calls are TRBV12-3 or TRBV12-4 and TRBJ1-1, with 8 nucleotides matching TRBD1. This CDR3 has 15 residues. V trimming: 6 bases; J trimming: 3 bases; junction bases outside the gene matches: 9. The CDR3 nucleotides read TGTGCCAGCAGCCTCCGACAGGGGTACGACACTGAAGCTTTCTTT. As protein: CASSLRQGYDTEAFF.

V usage is TRBV11-2 and J usage is TRBJ2-1; 10 bases map to TRBD1. The CDR3 is made up of 17 amino acids. Germline V lookup: CDR1 SGHAT, CDR2 FQNNGV. J lost 4 bases, V lost 5 bases, and 11 bases had no gene match. CDR3 sequence: CASSRLGQGPPYNEQFF. In DNA, the CDR3 is TGTGCCAGCAGCCGCTTGGGACAGGGGCCGCCTTACAATGAGCAGTTCTTC.

J is TRBJ1-2 and V is TRBV5-1; D perhaps matches TRBD1 (5 bases). Germline CDR1 and CDR2: SGHRS and YFSETQ. This CDR3 is built from 16 residues. V was clipped by 0 bases and J by 4 bases, with 16 bases between them. The CDR3 here is CASSLGTSGAGYGYTF. The CDR3 nucleotides read TGCGCCAGCAGCTTGGGAACCTCTGGGGCAGGCTATGGCTACACCTTC.

The chain couples TRBV20-1 to TRBJ1-4; D is perhaps TRBD1 (6 bases). V was trimmed by 8 bases and J by 12 bases, leaving 16 bases between them. The germline V gene encodes CDR1 DFQATT and CDR2 SNEGSKA (reference sequence). The CDR3 has 11 residues. CDR3 sequence (DNA): TGCAGTACATCAAGTTGGGGGCAACTGTTTTTT. Its protein product is CSTSSWGQLFF.

Worth noting for this clonotype: With a much larger clone just one base away, this may be a read error. This chain joins TRBV7-8 and TRBJ2-5, with 8 bases matching TRBD2. The CDR3 extends over 16 amino acids. CDR1 is SGHVS and CDR2 is FQNEAQ in the germline V gene. Trimming took 5 bases from V and 11 from J; bases not matched to a gene: 19. The CDR3 DNA reads as TGTGCCAGCAGCCCGGCGGCGGGGGGCTCCTACAATGAGCAGTACTTC. Protein sequence: CASSPAAGGSYNEQYF.

The chain links TRBV5-1 to TRBJ2-5; a weak D match, TRBD1 (6 bases). V was shortened by 0 bases and J by 1 base, with 13 bases between the two germline ends. CDR1 SGHRS and CDR2 YFSETQ come from the germline V gene. This CDR3 contains 16 residues. CDR3: CASSLATGTLQETQYF. The CDR3 region has the DNA TGCGCCAGCAGCTTGGCCACCGGGACACTCCAAGAGACCCAGTACTTC.

This clonotype was counted a single time. The rearrangement uses TRBV4-2 and TRBJ2-1, with 14 bases that match TRBD2. The V gene end was trimmed by 1 base and the J gene end by 6 bases; junction bases not matched to a gene: 8. Germline lookup yields CDR1 LGHNA and CDR2 YNFKEQ. The CDR3 has 18 residues. CDR3 in DNA: TGTGCCAGCAGCCAAGGTCATTTGACTAGCGGGGGGGGCAATGAGCAGTTCTTC. Its protein product is CASSQGHLTSGGGNEQFF.

The chain recombines TRBV10-3 with TRBJ2-3, with 12 bases lining up with TRBD2. Germline CDR1 ENHRY, CDR2 SYGVKD. This CDR3 contains 15 residues. V was pared by 6 bases and J by 6 bases, with 7 bases of the junction left unmatched. The CDR3, as DNA: TGTGCCATCAGGCCTAGCGGGGGGGATCAGGATACGCAGTATTTT. It specifies CAIRPSGGDQDTQYF.

The rearrangement joins TRBV7-8 to TRBJ1-5; 8 nucleotides align to TRBD1. Trimming removed 2 bases from V and 2 bases from J; junction bases left unmatched: 11. The CDR3 runs to 18 residues. The germline CDR1 and CDR2 sequences are SGHVS and FQNEAQ. CDR3 sequence reads: CASSLIGRTGPGNQPQHF. The CDR3 DNA reads as TGTGCCAGCAGCTTAATCGGTAGGACAGGGCCGGGCAATCAGCCCCAGCATTTT.

This clonotype was counted a few times. This rearrangement joins TRBV12-3 or TRBV12-4 to TRBJ2-1; 12 bases align to TRBD2. The CDR3 has 18 amino acids. V lost 6 bases and J lost 2; bases outside the gene matches: 11. The DNA of the CDR3 is TGTGCCAGCAGCAGGGGGACTAGCGGGTTCTTTACCTACAATGAGCAGTTCTTC. Amino acids: CASSRGTSGFFTYNEQFF.

V and J are TRBV27 and TRBJ1-5; TRBD1 agrees at 12 bases. This CDR3 has 16 residues. V lost 5 bases to trimming and J lost 7 bases; unmatched junction nucleotides: 9. CDR1 and CDR2 from the germline V gene are MNHEY and SMNVEV (reference sequence). CDR3 region: CASSPGTGGVGQPQHF. As DNA, the CDR3 is TGTGCCAGCAGTCCGGGGACAGGGGGCGTTGGGCAGCCCCAGCATTTT.

This chain joins TRBV29-1 and TRBJ1-4; D is ambiguous. CDR1 SQVTM and CDR2 ANQGSEA come from the germline V gene. The V end was cut by 4 bases, the J end by 0 bases, with 9 bases between. This CDR3 spans 14 amino acids. DNA for the CDR3: TGCAGCGTTGTTAGGATCTCAACTAATGAAAAACTGTTTTTT. This gives the protein CSVVRISTNEKLFF. Together with reference TRBV29-1 and TRBJ1-4, the CDR3 gives the full variable domain: SAVISQKPSRDICQRGTSLTIQCQVDSQVTMMFWYRQQPGQSLTLIATANQGSEATYESGFVIDKFPISRPNLTFSTLTVSNMSPEDSSIYLCSVVRISTNEKLFFGSGTQLSVL.